The sequence of this T cell receptor (beta chain) was determined in a study of blood T cell repertoires in COVID-19. Overall study context: Sites across the United States, Italy and Spain contributed samples from acute and convalescent COVID-19. T cells, B-cell-depleted T cells, or PBMCs supplied cDNA or gDNA.

Source study methods: Counts of nucleated cells, estimated from reference gene primer amplification, were obtained. Clones were read by immunoSEQ multiplex PCR, and TCRdb kept only the in-frame ones, dropping some. V and J calls and clone size are given by that table; D and trimming were obtained from the DNA. Here the sample spans about 250,000 clones, about 91% being singletons. Germline V gene sequence: CDR1 SGHAT, CDR2 FQNNGV. The V segment lost 5 bases and the J segment 3 bases; nucleotides outside the gene matches: 18. This CDR3 has 19 residues. Input material: peripheral blood. The chain uses TRBV11-2 and TRBJ2-2, with 7 bases aligning to TRBD2. The sequence derives from a woman aged 40 to 50 who had recovered from COVID-19. CDR3 in amino acids: CASSPTWDWRGTHTGELFF. The CDR3 coding sequence is TGTGCCAGCAGCCCCACCTGGGATTGGCGGGGGACCCACACCGGGGAGCTGTTTTTT. Based on the CDR3 plus reference TRBV11-2 and TRBJ2-2, the full variable domain is EAGVAQSPRYKIIEKRQSVAFWCNPISGHATLYWYQQILGQGPKLLIQFQNNGVVDDSQLPKDRFSAERLKGVDSTLKIQPAKLEDSAVYLCASSPTWDWRGTHTGELFFGEGSRLTVL.